The 18 T cell receptor beta chains below were found in one sample sequenced in a study of yellow fever vaccine responses in identical twins. TCRdb re-analysed the RT-PCR reads in MiXCR, keeping a single row per CDR3 protein. The sample lists 5,500 to 8,000 distinct CDR3 sequences, around 84% seen once, with around 1.2% in the top ten. The sequencing used T cells from blood (PBMCs), unsorted or a sorted subset (not recorded which), collected before or after yellow fever vaccination (not recorded which). The receptors stem from a woman younger than 35 who received the yellow fever vaccine.

The chain couples TRBV7-1 to TRBJ1-1; no definite D call. TRBV7-1 is marked as an open reading frame, function uncertain. CDR3 size: 14 residues. The germline V and J ends were trimmed by 2 bases and 0 bases, with 7 bases remaining between them. CDR3 amino acids: CASSSRELNTEAFF. The CDR3, as DNA: TGTGCCAGCAGCTCACGGGAGTTGAACACTGAAGCTTTCTTT.

The chain employs TRBV4-3 and TRBJ2-1; a possible D gene is TRBD2 (5 bases). This CDR3 contains 13 residues. Trimming stripped 1 base from V and 4 bases from J, with 5 bases between. Per germline, CDR1 LGHNA and CDR2 YSLEER. CDR3 protein: CASSQGGYNEQFF. CDR3 nucleotides: TGCGCCAGCAGCCAAGGCGGGTACAATGAGCAGTTCTTC.

The chain combines TRBV24-1 with TRBJ2-1; D unclear. Per the germline V gene, CDR1 is KGHDR and CDR2 is SFDVKD. This CDR3 has 13 amino acids. Deletions cut 4 bases from V and 13 bases from J, with 16 bases between. The DNA of the CDR3 is TGTGCCACCAGTGAGAATCATCACTCACCACAGTTCTTC. This gives the protein CATSENHHSPQFF.

This chain uses TRBV29-1 with TRBJ2-7, with D hard to call. The ends were cut back, 1 base at V and 4 bases at J, with 5 bases in the middle. CDR3 length equals 11 residues. The germline CDR1 and CDR2 sequences are SQVTM and ANQGSEA. The CDR3 is CSVEVRYEQYF. In nucleotides, the CDR3 is TGCAGCGTTGAAGTTCGTTACGAGCAGTACTTC.

The rearrangement links TRBV5-5 to TRBJ2-7; tentatively, D is TRBD1 (6 bases). CDR3 length equals 14 residues. Per the germline V gene, CDR1 is SGHKS and CDR2 is YYEKEE (reference sequence). The V and J ends lost 3 bases and 2 bases respectively, with 12 bases between them. CDR3 in DNA: TGTGCCAGCAGCTCCCGGGACACTACCTACGAGCAGTACTTC. It encodes CASSSRDTTYEQYF.

V gene TRBV24-1 combines with J gene TRBJ2-1, with D perhaps matching TRBD1 (5 bases). Trimming removed 5 bases from V and 2 bases from J, with 12 bases in between. The CDR3 length is 15 residues. Germline V gene data show CDR1 as KGHDR and CDR2 as SFDVKD. CDR3 sequence (DNA): TGTGCCACCAGTGTCAGGGATAATACCTACAATGAGCAGTTCTTC. Encoded protein: CATSVRDNTYNEQFF.

This sequence joins TRBV4-1 and TRBJ2-7; 10 positions agree with TRBD2. The V segment lost 0 bases and the J segment 6 bases; nucleotides outside the gene matches: 8. This CDR3 has 16 amino acids. The germline V gene has CDR1 MGHRA and CDR2 YSYEKL. The CDR3 is CASSQDGLAGAGEQYF. CDR3 sequence (DNA): TGCGCCAGCAGCCAAGATGGGCTAGCGGGAGCTGGCGAGCAGTACTTC.

This clonotype was picked up one time. The rearrangement links TRBV7-3 to TRBJ2-2; D call uncertain. The CDR3 covers 13 residues. Germline CDR1 is SGHTA and CDR2 is FQGTGA. With 5 bases removed from V and 4 bases from J, the gap between germline ends came to 8 bases. The CDR3 coding sequence is TGTGCCAGCAGCCCGGCGGTCACCGGGGAGCTGTTTTTT. The encoded protein is CASSPAVTGELFF. The full variable domain, with the rest looked up from reference TRBV7-3 and TRBJ2-2, is GAGVSQTPSNKVTEKGKYVELRCDPISGHTALYWYRQSLGQGPEFLIYFQGTGAADDSGLPNDRFFAVRPEGSVSTLKIQRTERGDSAVYLCASSPAVTGELFFGEGSRLTVL.

V is TRBV6-2 or TRBV6-3 and J is TRBJ2-3; no clear D gene. Germline CDR1 is MNHEY and CDR2 is SVGEGT. The ends were cut back, 2 bases at V and 3 bases at J, with 9 bases in the middle. This CDR3 is 14 amino acids long. The CDR3 DNA sequence: TGTGCCAGCAGTTACGTGAAGTGGACAGATACGCAGTATTTT. Translated: CASSYVKWTDTQYF.

The gene calls are TRBV11-1 and TRBJ2-3, with D perhaps matching TRBD1 (5 bases). V shed 5 bases and J shed 5 bases, with 14 bases lying between them. The CDR3 runs 14 residues. Germline V gene data show CDR1 as SGHAT and CDR2 as FQDESV (reference sequence). The CDR3: CASSPMGRLDTQYF. CDR3 DNA: TGTGCCAGCAGCCCGATGGGGCGGTTAGATACGCAGTATTTT.

The CDR3 reads CSAKKRSSYNEQFF. As DNA, the CDR3 is TGCAGTGCTAAGAAGCGGAGCTCCTACAATGAGCAGTTCTTC. The J gene is TRBJ2-1, the V gene TRBV20-1, with D perhaps matching TRBD2 (5 bases). Trimming took off 4 bases at V and 0 bases at J, with 10 bases between the two ends. Germline V gene data show CDR1 as DFQATT and CDR2 as SNEGSKA (reference sequence). The CDR3 covers 14 residues.

This clonotype was seen a single time. This chain connects TRBV18 to TRBJ2-7; D is perhaps TRBD1 (5 bases). The germline CDR1 and CDR2 sequences are KGHSH and LQKENI. CDR3 size: 12 residues. V lost 3 bases and J lost 3, with 6 bases in between. The DNA for the CDR3 is TGTGCCAGCTCACCCGACAGCTACGAGCAGTACTTC. This encodes CASSPDSYEQYF.

In regard to this clonotype: The junction and the germline gene differ at one end; a read error may be behind it. V usage is TRBV11-1 and J usage is TRBJ1-1; 9 nucleotides match TRBD1. From germline, CDR1 is SGHAT and CDR2 FQDESV (reference sequence). The CDR3 sequence is 16 residues long. DNA of the CDR3: TGTGCAAGCAGCTTCGGGCTACAGGGGGCAGGGACTGAAGCTTTCTTT. Residues: CASSFGLQGAGTEAFF. The variable domain in full, completed from reference TRBV11-1 and TRBJ1-1, reads EAEVAQSPRYKITEKSQAVAFWCDPISGHATLYWYRQILGQGPELLVQFQDESVVDDSQLPKDRFSAERLKGVDSTLKIQPAELGDSAMYLCASSFGLQGAGTEAFFGQGTRLTVV.

The V gene is TRBV28, the J gene TRBJ2-2; D remains ambiguous. Trimming shortened V by 7 bases and J by 2 bases, and 14 bases separated the two germline ends. The germline CDR1 and CDR2 sequences are MDHEN and SYDVKM. This CDR3 is 15 amino acids long. In DNA, the CDR3 is TGTGCCAGCAATCCCGACTTACTAAACACCGGGGAGCTGTTTTTT. The encoded protein is CASNPDLLNTGELFF.

The table lists this clonotype with a few counts. The V call is TRBV29-1, the J call TRBJ2-4; 10 positions agree with TRBD2. The trim removed 4 bases at V and 8 bases at J, leaving 5 bases unmatched. This CDR3 is built from 13 residues. Germline V gene data show CDR1 as SQVTM and CDR2 as ANQGSEA. The CDR3 is CSVVTSGAYIQYF. In DNA form, the CDR3 reads TGCAGCGTTGTTACTAGCGGGGCGTACATTCAGTACTTC.

This chain links TRBV4-3 with TRBJ2-7; no reliable D call. This CDR3 region has 13 residues. Trimming took 0 bases from V and 2 from J, leaving 5 bases between them. Germline-derived CDR1 and CDR2 are LGHNA and YSLEER. CDR3 amino acids: CASSQEPTYEQYF. In DNA, the CDR3 is TGCGCCAGCAGCCAAGAGCCAACCTACGAGCAGTACTTC.

The chain recombines TRBV29-1 with TRBJ2-1; 7 positions match TRBD2. The V and J ends lost 1 base and 6 bases, in that order; junction bases with no gene match: 6. CDR3 size: 14 residues. Germline V gene data show CDR1 as SQVTM and CDR2 as ANQGSEA. CDR3 protein: CSVEAAGKTNEQFF. CDR3 DNA: TGCAGCGTTGAAGCAGCGGGGAAAACCAATGAGCAGTTCTTC.

The V and J genes are TRBV5-6 and TRBJ2-2; D is ambiguous. The CDR3 covers 14 residues. Germline V gene data show CDR1 as SGHDT and CDR2 as YYEEEE. V was cut by 1 base and J by 4 bases, with 8 bases left in between. The DNA of the CDR3 is TGTGCCAGCAGCTTGAGGCAAACCACCGGGGAGCTGTTTTTT. Translating it yields CASSLRQTTGELFF.